Sequencing of this T cell receptor beta chain was carried out in a study of blood T cell repertoires in COVID-19. Study at large: The study drew acute and convalescent COVID-19 samples from the United States, Italy and Spain.

TCRdb's table, derived via immunoSEQ multiplex PCR, lists solely in-frame clones and lacks some. The repertoire consists of fewer than 200,000 clones, with approximately 79% occurring once and the leading ten covering about 3%. With V trimmed by 2 bases and J by 7 bases, 10 bases remained unmatched. This CDR3 spans 15 amino acids. Germline assignment: CDR1 SNHLY and CDR2 FYNNEI. The sequenced material came from peripheral blood. The clonotype originates from a woman older than 75 with acute or convalescent COVID-19. The V gene is TRBV2, the J gene TRBJ1-2; 7 bases are shared with TRBD1. Here the CDR3 DNA reads TGTGCCAGCAGTGAAAAGGCCAGGGGGGACTCTGGCTACACCTTC. Residues: CASSEKARGDSGYTF.